This section outlines one T cell receptor beta chain sequence together with its context. What antigen it recognizes has not been identified. No qualities accompany the bases; no much larger clone lies one base away. Trimmed from V: 3 bases; trimmed from J: 6 bases; junction bases lacking a gene match: 1. From cysteine to phenylalanine, the CDR3 is 14 amino acids long. Solely the CDR3 DNA is kept, with 42 bases framed from the first base. Based on the germline V gene, the CDR1 and CDR2 sequences are LGHNA and YNFKEQ. This sample stems from a study of blood T cell repertoires in COVID-19 (dated by TCRdb to 2018 to 2020). Looking at the study overall: Collaborator samples came from the United States, Italy and Spain and covered acute and convalescent phases of COVID-19. The material from the prospective study consisted of cDNA or gDNA derived from T cells, B-cell-depleted T cells, or PBMCs. The dataset comprised deeply sampled blood TCRbeta repertoires from subjects exposed to, actively infected with, or recovered from COVID-19. The repertoires were released in a freely available public database meant as a resource for research on the immune response to SARS-CoV-2. Samples were obtained from the ongoing ImmuneRACE study (first 160 participants) and from some 1,200 subjects provided by 6 global collaborators. Sample metadata almost always included a de-identified subject ID, COVID-19 status, age in years and sex. Where available, HLA class I and class II types were obtained from metadata supplied by the sample provider rather than from assay-based typing. What the work shows at the level of the full study, not this receptor alone: The quantity of clinical and demographic metadata differed by source and by participant and was supplied without curation.

Enrolling through a virtual design, the prospective study's participants ranged in age from about 18 to 89 years and lived across roughly 23 United States geographic areas. In the prospective study, participants were assigned to cohorts based on the clinical history participants reported in a screening survey and a study questionnaire. A participant counted as exposed if, within 2 weeks of entering the study, that participant had been in contact with someone who had a PCR-confirmed or clinician-diagnosed COVID-19 case. In the prospective study, mobile phlebotomists collected whole blood, serum and a nasopharyngeal or oropharyngeal swab from each participant. Prospective study participants could optionally give additional blood draws and questionnaires over an approximately two-month period. Prospective study blood samples were shipped either frozen or at room temperature before DNA extraction.

TCRbeta CDR3 regions were amplified from genomic DNA by means of the immunoSEQ Assay, a bias-controlled multiplex PCR. The authors' pipeline ran thus. Nucleated cell counts per sample were estimated from amplification of reference gene primers within the assay. To quantify the absolute abundance of each unique TCRbeta CDR3 rearrangement, sequence reads were collapsed and filtered. Productive Simpson clonality was computed per sample as the square root of Simpson's diversity index over productive rearrangements. In TCRdb, the immuneACCESS table is reduced to in-frame sequences with V and J assigned. These tables do not hold every clone; where another copy was compared, an unresolved V gene accounts for under half, and the others remain unexplained. V and J calls and clone size follow that table, whereas D and trimming were derived from the DNA. The sample table holds roughly 150,000 clones, of which approximately 80% were seen once. The ten largest clones capture 1.6% of the sample.

The specimen was PBMCs or T cells enriched from blood (not recorded which). The chain is assembled from TRBV4-2 and TRBJ2-1; 11 junctional bases match TRBD2. This sequence originates from a woman aged 18-35 years who had been exposed to COVID-19. The CDR3 reads CASSHGTSGNEQFF. The nucleotides read TGTGCCAGCAGCCATGGGACTAGCGGCAATGAGCAGTTCTTC.